This TCR beta chain was documented in a study of cytomegalovirus exposure and HLA in healthy donors. Study-wide points: The majority of TCR sequences were rare, yet some public TCRs appeared in many donors. Associated with cytomegalovirus, according to the listing, were 150 to 200 TCR beta chains. Specific recognition of CMV antigens was confirmed in vitro for a few chains (all CMV-associated).

Trimming at V came to 5 bases and at J to 0 bases, leaving 10 bases not matched to a gene. There are 18 residues in the CDR3. The germline V gene has CDR1 SGHTA and CDR2 FQGTGA. Among the roughly 120 subjects of the validation cohort, separate from the roughly 670-subject first cohort, were the donors. Note on this clone: Its specificity is not known.

The assay was immunoSEQ multiplex PCR, and TCRdb's table has in-frame clones only and misses some. In the table there are 150,000 to 200,000 clones, more than 80% of which are singletons. Input material: PBMCs. This TCR came from a man in his late teens or twenties in good health and CMV-seropositive. V usage is TRBV7-3 and J usage is TRBJ2-1; 10 bases are a match to TRBD2. The CDR3 region is CASSPQREGISSYNEQFF. In DNA, the CDR3 is TGTGCCAGCAGCCCTCAGCGGGAGGGCATAAGCTCCTACAATGAGCAGTTCTTC. Filled out from reference TRBV7-3 and TRBJ2-1, the complete variable domain reads GAGVSQTPSNKVTEKGKYVELRCDPISGHTALYWYRQSLGQGPEFLIYFQGTGAADDSGLPNDRFFAVRPEGSVSTLKIQRTERGDSAVYLCASSPQREGISSYNEQFFGPGTRLTVL.